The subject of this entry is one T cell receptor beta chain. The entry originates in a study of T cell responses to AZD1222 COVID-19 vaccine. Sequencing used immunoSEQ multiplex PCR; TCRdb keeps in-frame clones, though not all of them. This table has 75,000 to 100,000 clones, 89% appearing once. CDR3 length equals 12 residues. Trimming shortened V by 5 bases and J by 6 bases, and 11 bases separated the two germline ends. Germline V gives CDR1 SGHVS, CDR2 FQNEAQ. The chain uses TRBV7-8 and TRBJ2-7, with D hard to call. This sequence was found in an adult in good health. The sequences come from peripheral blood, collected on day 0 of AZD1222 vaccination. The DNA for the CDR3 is TGTGCCAGCAGCCCCCCGGAAGGCGAGCAGTACTTC. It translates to CASSPPEGEQYF.